Below, one TCR beta chain is given with its context. The germline V gene encodes CDR1 SGDLS and CDR2 YYNGEE. The CDR3 runs 14 residues. V was cut by 0 bases and J by 4 bases, with 10 bases left in between. The data were obtained in a study of T cell changes during pregnancy in multiple sclerosis. Profiled with immunoSEQ multiplex PCR; TCRdb holds only in-frame clones, not every one. Here the sample spans 75,000 to 95,000 clones, around 90% being singletons. The source was peripheral blood, collected before pregnancy. The chain joins TRBV9 to TRBJ1-2; D gene uncertain. The clonotype comes from a female donor with multiple sclerosis, enrolled in a pregnancy study. DNA of the CDR3: TGTGCCAGCAGCGTAGGGGGAGAAGTCTATGGCTACACCTTC. Its translation: CASSVGGEVYGYTF.